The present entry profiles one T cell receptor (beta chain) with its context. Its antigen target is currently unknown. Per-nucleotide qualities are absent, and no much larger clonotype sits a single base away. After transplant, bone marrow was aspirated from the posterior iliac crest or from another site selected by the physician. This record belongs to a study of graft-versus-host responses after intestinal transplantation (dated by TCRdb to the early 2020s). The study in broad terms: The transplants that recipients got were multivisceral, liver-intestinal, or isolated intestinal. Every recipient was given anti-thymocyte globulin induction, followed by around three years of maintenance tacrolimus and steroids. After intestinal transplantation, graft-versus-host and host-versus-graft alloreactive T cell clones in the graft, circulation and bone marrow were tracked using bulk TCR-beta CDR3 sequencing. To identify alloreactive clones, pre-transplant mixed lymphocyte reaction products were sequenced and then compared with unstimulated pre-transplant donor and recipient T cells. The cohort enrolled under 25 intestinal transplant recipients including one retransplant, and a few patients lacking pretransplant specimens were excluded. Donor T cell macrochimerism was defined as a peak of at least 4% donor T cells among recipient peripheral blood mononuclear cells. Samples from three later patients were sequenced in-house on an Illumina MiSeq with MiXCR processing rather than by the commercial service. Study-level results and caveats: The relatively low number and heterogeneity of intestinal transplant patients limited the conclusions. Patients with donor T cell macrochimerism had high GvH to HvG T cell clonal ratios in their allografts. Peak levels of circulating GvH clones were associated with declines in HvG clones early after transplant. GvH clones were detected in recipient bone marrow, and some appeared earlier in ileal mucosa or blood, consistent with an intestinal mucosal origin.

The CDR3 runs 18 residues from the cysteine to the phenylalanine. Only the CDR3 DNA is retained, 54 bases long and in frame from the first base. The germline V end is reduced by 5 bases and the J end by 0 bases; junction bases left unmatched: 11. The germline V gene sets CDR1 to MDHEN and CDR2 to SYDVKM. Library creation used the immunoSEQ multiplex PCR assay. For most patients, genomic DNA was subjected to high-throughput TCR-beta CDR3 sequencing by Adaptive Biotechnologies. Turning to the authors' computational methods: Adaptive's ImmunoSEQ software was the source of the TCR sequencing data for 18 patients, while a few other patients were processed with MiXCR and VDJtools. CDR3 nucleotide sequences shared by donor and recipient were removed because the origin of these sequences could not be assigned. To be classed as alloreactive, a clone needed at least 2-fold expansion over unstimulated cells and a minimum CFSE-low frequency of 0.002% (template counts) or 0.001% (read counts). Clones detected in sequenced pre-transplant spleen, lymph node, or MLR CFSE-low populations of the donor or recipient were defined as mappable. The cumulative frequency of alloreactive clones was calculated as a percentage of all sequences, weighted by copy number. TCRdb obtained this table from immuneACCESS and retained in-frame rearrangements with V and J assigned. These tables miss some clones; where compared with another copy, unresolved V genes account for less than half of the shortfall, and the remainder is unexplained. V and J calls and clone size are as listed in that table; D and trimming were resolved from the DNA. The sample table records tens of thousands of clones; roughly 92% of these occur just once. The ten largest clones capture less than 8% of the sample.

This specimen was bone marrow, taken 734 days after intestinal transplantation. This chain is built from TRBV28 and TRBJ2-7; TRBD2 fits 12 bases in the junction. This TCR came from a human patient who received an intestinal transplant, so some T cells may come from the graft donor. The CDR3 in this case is CASSTSTSGGIFSYEQYF. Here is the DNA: TGTGCCAGCAGTACGTCAACTAGCGGGGGGATCTTCTCCTACGAGCAGTACTTC.